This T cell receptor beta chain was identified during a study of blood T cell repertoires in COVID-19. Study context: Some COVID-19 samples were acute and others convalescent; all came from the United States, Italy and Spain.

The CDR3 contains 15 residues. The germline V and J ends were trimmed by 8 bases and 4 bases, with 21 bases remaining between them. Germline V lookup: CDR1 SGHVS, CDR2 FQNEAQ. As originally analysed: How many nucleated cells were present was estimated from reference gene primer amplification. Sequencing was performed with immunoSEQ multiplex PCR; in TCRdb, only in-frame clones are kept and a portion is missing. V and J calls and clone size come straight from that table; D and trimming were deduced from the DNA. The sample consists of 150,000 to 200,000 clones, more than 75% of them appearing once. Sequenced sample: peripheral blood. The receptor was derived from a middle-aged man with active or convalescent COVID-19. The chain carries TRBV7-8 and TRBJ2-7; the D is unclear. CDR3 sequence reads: CASAEFSGGGYEQYF. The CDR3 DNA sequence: TGTGCCAGCGCCGAATTTTCGGGTGGCGGTTACGAGCAGTACTTC.